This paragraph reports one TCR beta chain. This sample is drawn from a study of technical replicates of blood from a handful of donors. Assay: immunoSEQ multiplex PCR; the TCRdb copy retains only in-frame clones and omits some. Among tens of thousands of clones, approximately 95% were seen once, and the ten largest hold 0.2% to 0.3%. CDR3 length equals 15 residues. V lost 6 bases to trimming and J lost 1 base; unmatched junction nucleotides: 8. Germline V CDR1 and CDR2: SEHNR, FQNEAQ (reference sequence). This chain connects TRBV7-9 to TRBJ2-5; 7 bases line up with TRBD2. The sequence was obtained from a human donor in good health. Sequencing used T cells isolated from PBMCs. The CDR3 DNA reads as TGTGCCAGCAGAATAAGCGGGGCGGGCCAAGAGACCCAGTACTTC. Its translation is CASRISGAGQETQYF.